One sample yielded the 9 T cell receptor beta chains listed below, sequenced in a study of vaccination and CD4 T cells after COVID-19 (dated 2022 in TCRdb). Library preparation employed PCR. Sequenced on an Illumina iSeq 100. DNA from cultured CD4+ T cells underwent TCR sequencing with the Oncomine TCR Beta short-read assay at the Johns Hopkins FTIC core. Using fastp trimming at Q25 and MiXCR clonotype assembly, TCRdb reanalyzed the public sequencing data and kept in-frame beta chains. Rows are combined by CDR3 protein, so each entry shows the most common genes and DNA. This sample is represented by around 23,000 distinct CDR3 sequences; 32% of them were singletons. The ten largest clones add up to about 10% of the sample. The sample's time point label is to be understood as: late sampling 161 to 241 days after vaccination in three convalescent patients. Taken with the paper, the label for treatment or condition translates to: approximately 10-day PBMC culture with coronavirus spike peptide pools or control peptides (ViraFEST assay).

These receptors have no known antigen. Sequencing used CD4+ T cells from blood, cultured in vitro, obtained about 7 months after SARS-CoV-2 vaccination. The origin of the receptors is a human donor who had recovered from COVID-19.

This sequence joins TRBV10-1 and TRBJ1-5; D might be TRBD1 (6 bases). V dropped 5 bases and J dropped 5 bases, with 16 bases sitting between them. This CDR3 spans 15 amino acids. The germline gives CDR1 WNHNN, CDR2 SYGVQD (reference sequence). CDR3 nucleotide sequence: TGCGCCAGCAGTACCCGCGCGGGGGCATATCAGCCCCAGCATTTT. This encodes CASSTRAGAYQPQHF.

In DNA form, the CDR3 reads TGCGCCAGCAGCCCTCGACAGGGAAGGGATACGCAGTATTTT. It is translated as CASSPRQGRDTQYF. The V gene is TRBV4-1, the J gene TRBJ2-3; 7 nucleotides match TRBD1. V shed 4 bases, J shed 6 bases, and the junction held 7 bases outside the gene matches. This CDR3 has 14 amino acids. In germline, CDR1 is MGHRA, CDR2 YSYEKL.

The rearrangement uses TRBV10-3 and TRBJ2-5; 7 positions match TRBD2. Trimming removed 10 bases from V and 5 bases from J; junction bases left unmatched: 10. The germline V gene encodes CDR1 ENHRY and CDR2 SYGVKD. CDR3 size: 13 residues. The CDR3 reads CATLDSGGETQYF. The DNA for the CDR3 is TGTGCCACCCTGGACTCCGGGGGGGAGACCCAGTACTTC.

The rearrangement links TRBV20-1 to TRBJ2-1; 9 nucleotides agree with TRBD2. The CDR3 totals 16 residues. Germline assignment: CDR1 DFQATT and CDR2 SNEGSKA (reference sequence). Unmatched junction bases numbered 6, after V lost 0 bases and J lost 3 bases. The CDR3 loop reads CSARDRSSGNYNEQFF. CDR3 coding DNA: TGCAGTGCTAGAGATCGATCTAGCGGGAACTACAATGAGCAGTTCTTC.

J is TRBJ1-1 and V is TRBV2; D gene uncertain. Trimming shortened V by 4 bases and J by 11 bases, and 11 bases separated the two germline ends. This CDR3 comprises 11 residues. Germline V CDR1 and CDR2: SNHLY, FYNNEI. The chain's CDR3 is CASSGEVLAFF. The CDR3 region has the DNA TGTGCCAGCAGTGGAGAGGTTTTGGCTTTCTTT. Using reference TRBV2 and TRBJ1-1 for the parts outside the CDR3, the full variable domain is EPEVTQTPSHQVTQMGQEVILRCVPISNHLYFYWYRQILGQKVEFLVSFYNNEISEKSEIFDDQFSVERPDGSNFTLKIRSTKLEDSAMYFCASSGEVLAFFGQGTRLTVV.

This clonotype was detected only a few times. This chain joins TRBV6-2 or TRBV6-3 and TRBJ2-5; D unclear. Trimming removed 6 bases at V and 9 bases at J, with 11 bases between. Germline CDR1 reads MNHEY; CDR2 reads SVGEGT. The CDR3 extends over 11 amino acids. This CDR3 reads CASSHLGPQYF. CDR3 nucleotides: TGTGCCAGCAGCCATCTAGGGCCCCAGTACTTC.

In this sample, this clonotype turned up a few times. CDR3 amino acids: CSASGQPQHF. The DNA for the CDR3 is TGCAGTGCTAGTGGTCAGCCCCAGCATTTT. The gene calls are TRBV20-1 and TRBJ1-5; D is uncertain. The V gene lost 3 bases and the J gene lost 6 bases, with 3 bases spanning the gap. CDR3 length: 10 residues. Per the germline V gene, CDR1 is DFQATT and CDR2 is SNEGSKA (reference sequence).

This clonotype was observed a few times. V and J are TRBV27 and TRBJ2-3; possible D gene TRBD2, 5 bases. The CDR3 spans 14 residues. V was trimmed by 7 bases and J by 0 bases, leaving 11 bases between them. Germline CDR1 and CDR2: MNHEY and SMNVEV (reference sequence). CDR3 coding DNA: TGTGCCAGCACCAGGACTCTTAGCACAGATACGCAGTATTTT. This codes for CASTRTLSTDTQYF.

This clonotype turned up a few times. The chain links TRBV7-9 to TRBJ1-1; D not certain. The CDR3 is 15 residues long. Germline lookup yields CDR1 SEHNR and CDR2 FQNEAQ (reference sequence). The V and J ends lost 4 bases and 1 base respectively, with 13 bases between them. The CDR3 here is CASSSWEAENTEAFF. The DNA for the CDR3 is TGTGCCAGCAGCTCTTGGGAGGCTGAGAACACTGAAGCTTTCTTT.